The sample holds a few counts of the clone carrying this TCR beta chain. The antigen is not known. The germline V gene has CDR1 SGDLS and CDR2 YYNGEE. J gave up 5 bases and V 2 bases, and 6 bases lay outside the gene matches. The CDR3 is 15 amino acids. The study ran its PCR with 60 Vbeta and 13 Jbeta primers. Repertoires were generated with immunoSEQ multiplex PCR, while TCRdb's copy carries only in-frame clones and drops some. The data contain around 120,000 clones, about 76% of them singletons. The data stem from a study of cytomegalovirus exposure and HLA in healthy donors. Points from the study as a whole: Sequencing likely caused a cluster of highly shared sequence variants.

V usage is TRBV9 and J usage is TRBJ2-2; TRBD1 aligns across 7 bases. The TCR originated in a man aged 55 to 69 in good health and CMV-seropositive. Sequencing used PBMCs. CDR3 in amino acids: CASSVRDSRTGELFF. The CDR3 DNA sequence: TGTGCCAGCAGCGTCCGGGACAGCCGTACCGGGGAGCTGTTTTTT.